This T cell receptor (beta chain) was observed in a study of blood T cell repertoires in COVID-19. Study-wide context: Sample material is recorded as cDNA or gDNA derived from T cells, B-cell-depleted T cells, or PBMCs.

Ten or more counts support this clone. Only in-frame clones appear in the TCRdb table, and some are missing; sequencing was by immunoSEQ multiplex PCR. The sample has 84,000 or so clones, around four fifths seen once. CDR1 and CDR2 (germline): SGHNT, YYREEE (reference sequence). Trimming took off 2 bases at V and 2 bases at J, with 10 bases between the two ends. The CDR3 consists of 14 residues. The genes are TRBV5-4 and TRBJ1-1, with D tentatively TRBD1 (5 bases). Input material: peripheral blood. The receptor was isolated from a man aged 80 or over with active or convalescent COVID-19. The CDR3 DNA is TGTGCCAGCAGCTTCGGCCAGGGAAACACTGAAGCTTTCTTT. Residues: CASSFGQGNTEAFF. Full variable domain (missing parts from reference TRBV5-4 and TRBJ1-1): ETGVTQSPTHLIKTRGQQVTLRCSSQSGHNTVSWYQQALGQGPQFIFQYYREEENGRGNFPPRFSGLQFPNYSSELNVNALELDDSALYLCASSFGQGNTEAFFGQGTRLTVV.